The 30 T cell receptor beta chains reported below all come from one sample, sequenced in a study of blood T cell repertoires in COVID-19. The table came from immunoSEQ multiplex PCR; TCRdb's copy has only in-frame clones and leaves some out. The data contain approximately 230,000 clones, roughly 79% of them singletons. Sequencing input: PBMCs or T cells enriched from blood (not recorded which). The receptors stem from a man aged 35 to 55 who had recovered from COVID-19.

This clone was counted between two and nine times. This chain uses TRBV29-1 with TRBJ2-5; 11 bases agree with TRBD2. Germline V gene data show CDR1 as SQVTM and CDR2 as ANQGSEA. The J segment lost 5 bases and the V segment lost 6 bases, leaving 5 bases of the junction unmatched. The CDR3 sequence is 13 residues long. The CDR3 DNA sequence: TGCAGCGTAGACCGACTAGCGGGGGAGACCCAGTACTTC. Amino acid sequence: CSVDRLAGETQYF.

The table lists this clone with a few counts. This CDR3 reads CASCPGNQPQHF. The CDR3 DNA reads TGTGCCAGCTGCCCGGGGAATCAGCCCCAGCATTTT. The rearrangement joins TRBV2 to TRBJ1-5; D gene ambiguous. This CDR3 is built from 12 residues. V was clipped by 8 bases and J by 4 bases, with 9 bases between them. Germline V gene lookup returns CDR1 SNHLY and CDR2 FYNNEI.

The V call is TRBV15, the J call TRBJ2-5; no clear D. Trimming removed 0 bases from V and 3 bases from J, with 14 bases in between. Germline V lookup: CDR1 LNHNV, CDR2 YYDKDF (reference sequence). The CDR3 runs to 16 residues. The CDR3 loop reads CATSRELRGSEETQYF. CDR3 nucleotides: TGTGCCACCAGCAGAGAATTAAGAGGAAGCGAAGAGACCCAGTACTTC.

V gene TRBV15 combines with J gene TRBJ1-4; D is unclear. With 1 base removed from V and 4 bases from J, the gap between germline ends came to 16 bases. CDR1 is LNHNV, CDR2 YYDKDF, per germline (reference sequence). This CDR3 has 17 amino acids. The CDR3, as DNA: TGTGCCACCAGCAGAGCTCTGTCCAGGCCCATTAATGAAAAACTGTTTTTT. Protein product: CATSRALSRPINEKLFF.

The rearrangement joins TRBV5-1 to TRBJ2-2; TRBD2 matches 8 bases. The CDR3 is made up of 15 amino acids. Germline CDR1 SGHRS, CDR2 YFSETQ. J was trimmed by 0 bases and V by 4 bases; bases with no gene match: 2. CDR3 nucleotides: TGCGCCAGCAGCGTACTAGCGGCGAACACCGGGGAGCTGTTTTTT. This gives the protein CASSVLAANTGELFF.

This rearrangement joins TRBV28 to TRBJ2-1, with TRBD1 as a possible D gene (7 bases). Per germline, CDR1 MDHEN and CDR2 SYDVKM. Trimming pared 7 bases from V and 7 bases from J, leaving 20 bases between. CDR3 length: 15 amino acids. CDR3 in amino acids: CASTKGGTVYNEQFF. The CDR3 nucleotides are TGTGCCAGCACCAAAGGGGGGACAGTTTATAATGAGCAGTTCTTC. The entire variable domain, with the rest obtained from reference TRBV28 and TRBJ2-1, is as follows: DVKVTQSSRYLVKRTGEKVFLECVQDMDHENMFWYRQDPGLGLRLIYFSYDVKMKEKGDIPEGYSVSREKKERFSLILESASTNQTSMYLCASTKGGTVYNEQFFGPGTRLTVL.

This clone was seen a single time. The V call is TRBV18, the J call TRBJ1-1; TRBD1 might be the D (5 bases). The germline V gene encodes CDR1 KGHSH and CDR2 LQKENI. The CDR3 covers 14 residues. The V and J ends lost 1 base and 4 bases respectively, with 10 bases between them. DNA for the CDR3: TGTGCCAGCTCACCACGGTCAGGGTCCACTGAAGCTTTCTTT. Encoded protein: CASSPRSGSTEAFF.

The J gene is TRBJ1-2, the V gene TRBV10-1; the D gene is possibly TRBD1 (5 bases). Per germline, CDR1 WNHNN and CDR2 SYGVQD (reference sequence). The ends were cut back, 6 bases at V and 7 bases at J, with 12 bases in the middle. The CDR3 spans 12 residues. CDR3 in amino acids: CASRTQGVGYTF. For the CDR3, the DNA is TGCGCCAGCAGGACTCAAGGGGTTGGCTACACCTTC.

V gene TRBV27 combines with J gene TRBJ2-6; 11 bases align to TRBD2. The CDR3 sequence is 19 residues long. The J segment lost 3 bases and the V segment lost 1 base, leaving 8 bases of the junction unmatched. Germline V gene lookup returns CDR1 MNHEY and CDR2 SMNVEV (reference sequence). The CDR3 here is CASSLFSGRAGNGANVLTF. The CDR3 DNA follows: TGTGCCAGCAGTTTATTTAGCGGGAGGGCCGGGAATGGGGCCAACGTCCTGACTTTC.

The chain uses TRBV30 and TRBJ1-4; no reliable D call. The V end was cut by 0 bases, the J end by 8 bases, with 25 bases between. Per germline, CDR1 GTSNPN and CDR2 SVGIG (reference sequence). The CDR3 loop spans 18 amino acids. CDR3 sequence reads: CAWSVSIVRRESSEKLFF. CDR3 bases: TGTGCCTGGAGTGTTTCTATAGTGCGCCGGGAGTCGAGCGAAAAACTGTTTTTT.

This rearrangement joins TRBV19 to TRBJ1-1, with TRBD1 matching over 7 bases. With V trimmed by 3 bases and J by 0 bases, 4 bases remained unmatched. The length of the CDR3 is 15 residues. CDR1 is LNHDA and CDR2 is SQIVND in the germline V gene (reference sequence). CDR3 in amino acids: CASSITGTVNTEAFF. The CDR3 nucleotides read TGTGCCAGTAGTATTACCGGGACAGTGAACACTGAAGCTTTCTTT.

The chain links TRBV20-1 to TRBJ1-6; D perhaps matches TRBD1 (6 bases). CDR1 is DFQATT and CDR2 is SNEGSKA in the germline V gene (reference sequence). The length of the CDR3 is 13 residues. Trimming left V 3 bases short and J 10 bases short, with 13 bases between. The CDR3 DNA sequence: TGCAGTGCTAGTTACAGGGTGGGCTCACCCCTCCACTTT. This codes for CSASYRVGSPLHF.

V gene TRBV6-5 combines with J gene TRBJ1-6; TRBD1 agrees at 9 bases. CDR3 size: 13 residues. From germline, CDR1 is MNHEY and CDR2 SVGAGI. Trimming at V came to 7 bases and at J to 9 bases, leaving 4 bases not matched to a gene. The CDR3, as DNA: TGTGCCAGCAAGGGGACAGGGTTTTCACCCCTCCACTTT. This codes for CASKGTGFSPLHF.

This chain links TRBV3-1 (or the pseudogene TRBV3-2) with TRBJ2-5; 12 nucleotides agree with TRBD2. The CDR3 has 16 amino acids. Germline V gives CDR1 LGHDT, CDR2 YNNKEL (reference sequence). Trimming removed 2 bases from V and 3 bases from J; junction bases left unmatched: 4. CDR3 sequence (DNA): TGTGCCAGCAGCCAATGGGCTAGCGGGGGGGAAGAGACCCAGTACTTC. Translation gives CASSQWASGGEETQYF.

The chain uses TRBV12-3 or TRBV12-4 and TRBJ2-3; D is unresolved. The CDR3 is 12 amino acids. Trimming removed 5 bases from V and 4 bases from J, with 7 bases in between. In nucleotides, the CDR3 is TGTGCCAGCAGTGAACAGCCAGATACGCAGTATTTT. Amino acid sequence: CASSEQPDTQYF.

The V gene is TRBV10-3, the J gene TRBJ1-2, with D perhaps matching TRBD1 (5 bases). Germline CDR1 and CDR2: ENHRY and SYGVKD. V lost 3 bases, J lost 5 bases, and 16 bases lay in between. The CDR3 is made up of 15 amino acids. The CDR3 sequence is CAISDPGYGGYGYTF. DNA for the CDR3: TGTGCCATCAGTGACCCAGGGTATGGTGGATATGGCTACACCTTC.

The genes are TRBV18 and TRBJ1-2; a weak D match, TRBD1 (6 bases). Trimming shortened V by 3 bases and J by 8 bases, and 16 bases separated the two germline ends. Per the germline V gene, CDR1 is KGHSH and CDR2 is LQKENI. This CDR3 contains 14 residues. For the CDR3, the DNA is TGTGCCAGCTCACCTGATACAGGGATTCGGGGCTACACCTTC. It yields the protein CASSPDTGIRGYTF.

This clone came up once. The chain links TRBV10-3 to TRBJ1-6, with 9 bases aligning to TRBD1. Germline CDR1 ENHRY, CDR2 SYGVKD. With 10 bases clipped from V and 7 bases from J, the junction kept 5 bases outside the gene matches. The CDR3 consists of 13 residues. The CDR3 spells CATHGQGNSPLHF. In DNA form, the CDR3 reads TGTGCCACTCACGGACAGGGGAATTCACCCCTCCACTTT.

This chain's CDR3 is CASSHLDRGDYEQYF. CDR3 bases: TGCGCCAGCAGCCACTTGGACAGGGGGGACTACGAGCAGTACTTC. The chain is built from TRBV4-1 and TRBJ2-7, with 10 bases matching TRBD1. V was clipped by 3 bases and J by 3 bases; unmatched bases: 5. The CDR3 runs to 15 residues. CDR1 and CDR2 from the germline V gene are MGHRA and YSYEKL.

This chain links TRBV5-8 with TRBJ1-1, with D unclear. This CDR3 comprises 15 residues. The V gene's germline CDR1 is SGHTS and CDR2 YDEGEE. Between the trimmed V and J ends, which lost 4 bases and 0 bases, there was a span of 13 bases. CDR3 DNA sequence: TGTGCCAGCAGCCTCACTACGGGGTTGAACACTGAAGCTTTCTTT. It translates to CASSLTTGLNTEAFF. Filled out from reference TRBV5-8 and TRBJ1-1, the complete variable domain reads EAGVTQSPTHLIKTRGQQATLRCSPISGHTSVYWYQQALGLGLQFLLWYDEGEERNRGNFPPRFSGRQFPNYSSELNVNALELEDSALYLCASSLTTGLNTEAFFGQGTRLTVV.

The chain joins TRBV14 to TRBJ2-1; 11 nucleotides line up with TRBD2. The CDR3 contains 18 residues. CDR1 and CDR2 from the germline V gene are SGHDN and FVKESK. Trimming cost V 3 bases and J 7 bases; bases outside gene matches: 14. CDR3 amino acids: CASSHQLRSLAGGNEQFF. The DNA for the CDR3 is TGTGCCAGCAGCCACCAATTGAGAAGTCTAGCGGGAGGTAATGAGCAGTTCTTC.

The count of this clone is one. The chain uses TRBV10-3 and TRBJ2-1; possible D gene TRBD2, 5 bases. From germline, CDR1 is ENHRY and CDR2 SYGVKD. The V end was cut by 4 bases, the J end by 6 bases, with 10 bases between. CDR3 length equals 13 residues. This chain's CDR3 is CAISGRAGNEQFF. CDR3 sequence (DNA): TGTGCCATCAGTGGGCGGGCGGGCAATGAGCAGTTCTTC.

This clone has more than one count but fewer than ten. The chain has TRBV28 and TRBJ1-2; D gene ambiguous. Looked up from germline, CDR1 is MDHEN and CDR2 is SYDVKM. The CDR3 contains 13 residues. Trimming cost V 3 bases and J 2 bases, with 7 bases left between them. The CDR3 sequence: CASSFPGNYGYTF. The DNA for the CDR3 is TGTGCCAGCAGTTTCCCCGGGAACTATGGCTACACCTTC.

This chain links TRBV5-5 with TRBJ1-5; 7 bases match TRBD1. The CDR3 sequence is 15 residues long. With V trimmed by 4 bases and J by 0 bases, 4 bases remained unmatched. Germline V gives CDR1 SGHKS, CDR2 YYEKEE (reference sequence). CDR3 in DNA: TGTGCCAGCAGCCCGACAGGGTATAGCAATCAGCCCCAGCATTTT. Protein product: CASSPTGYSNQPQHF.

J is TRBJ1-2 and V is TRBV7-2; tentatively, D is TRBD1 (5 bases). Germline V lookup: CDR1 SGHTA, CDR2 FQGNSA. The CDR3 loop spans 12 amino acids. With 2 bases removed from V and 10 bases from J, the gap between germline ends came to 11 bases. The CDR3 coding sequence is TGTGCCAGCAGCTTAAGGGGTCCTGACTACACCTTC. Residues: CASSLRGPDYTF. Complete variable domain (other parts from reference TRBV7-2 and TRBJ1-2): GAGVSQSPSNKVTEKGKDVELRCDPISGHTALYWYRQSLGQGLEFLIYFQGNSAPDKSGLPSDRFSAERTGGSVSTLTIQRTQQEDSAVYLCASSLRGPDYTFGSGTRLTVV.

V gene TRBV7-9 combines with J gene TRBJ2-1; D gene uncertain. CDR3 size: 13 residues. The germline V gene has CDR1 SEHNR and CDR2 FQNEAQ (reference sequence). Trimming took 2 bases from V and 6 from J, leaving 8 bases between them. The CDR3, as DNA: TGTGCCAGCAGCTTATGGTCGGGCAATGAGCAGTTCTTC. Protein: CASSLWSGNEQFF.

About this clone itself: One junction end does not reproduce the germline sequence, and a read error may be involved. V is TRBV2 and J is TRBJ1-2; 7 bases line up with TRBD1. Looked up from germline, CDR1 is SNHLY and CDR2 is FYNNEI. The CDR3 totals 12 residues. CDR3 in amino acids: CASTGGGYGYTF. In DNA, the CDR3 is TGTGCCAGCACAGGGGGAGGCTATGGTTACACCTTC.

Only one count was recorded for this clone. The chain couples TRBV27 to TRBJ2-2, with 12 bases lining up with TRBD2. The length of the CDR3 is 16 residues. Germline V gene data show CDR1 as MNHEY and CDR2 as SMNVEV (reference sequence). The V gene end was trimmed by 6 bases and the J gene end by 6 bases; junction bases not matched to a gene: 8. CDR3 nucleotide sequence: TGTGCCAGCAGCCTACTACTAGCGGGAGGCCCCGGGGAGCTGTTTTTT. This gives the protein CASSLLLAGGPGELFF.

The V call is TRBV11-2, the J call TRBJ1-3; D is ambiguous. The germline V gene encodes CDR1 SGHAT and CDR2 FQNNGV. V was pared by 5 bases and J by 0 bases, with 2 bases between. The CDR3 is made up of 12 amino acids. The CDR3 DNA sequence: TGTGCCAGCAGCCACTCTGGAAACACCATATATTTT. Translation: CASSHSGNTIYF.

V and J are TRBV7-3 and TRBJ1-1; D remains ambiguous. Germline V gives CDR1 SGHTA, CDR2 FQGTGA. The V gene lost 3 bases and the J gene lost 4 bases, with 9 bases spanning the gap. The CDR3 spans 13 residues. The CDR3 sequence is CASSFSRGTEAFF. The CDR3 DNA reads TGTGCCAGCAGCTTCTCACGAGGCACTGAAGCTTTCTTT.